Following are 28 T cell receptor beta chains from one sample sequenced in a study of blood T cell repertoires in COVID-19. The assay was immunoSEQ multiplex PCR, and TCRdb's table has in-frame clones only and misses some. Of a few hundred thousand clones listed, approximately 84% are singletons. The specimen was PBMCs or T cells enriched from blood (not recorded which). The receptor source for this set is a woman between 18 and 29 years old who had recovered from COVID-19.

This chain connects TRBV5-1 to TRBJ2-5; possibly TRBD1 for D (6 bases). From germline, CDR1 is SGHRS and CDR2 YFSETQ. This CDR3 comprises 12 residues. V was pared by 8 bases and J by 6 bases, with 14 bases between. The CDR3 region is CASQGSYQTQYF. Written as DNA, the CDR3 is TGCGCCAGTCAGGGGAGCTATCAGACCCAGTACTTC.

The chain recombines TRBV11-2 with TRBJ2-1; D possibly corresponds to TRBD2 (5 bases). Trimming cost V 3 bases and J 2 bases, with 8 bases left between them. Germline-derived CDR1 and CDR2 are SGHAT and FQNNGV. This CDR3 has 14 residues. The CDR3 spells CASSFPSPYNEQFF. The CDR3 DNA is TGTGCCAGCAGCTTCCCTAGCCCCTACAATGAGCAGTTCTTC.

The V gene is TRBV5-1, the J gene TRBJ1-1; D call uncertain. The CDR3 runs to 13 residues. In germline, CDR1 is SGHRS, CDR2 YFSETQ. V shed 1 base and J shed 1 base, with 5 bases lying between them. The DNA for the CDR3 is TGCGCCAGCAGCTTGCTAGGGAACACTGAAGCTTTCTTT. Translation: CASSLLGNTEAFF.

This CDR3 reads CASSPPVAENTEAFF. The DNA for the CDR3 is TGTGCCAGCTCACCACCGGTTGCGGAGAACACTGAAGCTTTCTTT. The chain employs TRBV18 and TRBJ1-1; D is undetermined. Deletions cut 0 bases from V and 1 base from J, with 9 bases between. CDR1 is KGHSH, CDR2 LQKENI, per germline. The CDR3 is made up of 15 amino acids.

This CDR3 reads CASSQEGALGGELFF. CDR3 nucleotide sequence: TGTGCCAGCAGCCAAGAGGGGGCGCTGGGCGGGGAGCTGTTTTTT. The chain joins TRBV3-1 (or the pseudogene TRBV3-2) to TRBJ2-2; D is possibly TRBD1 (6 bases). The CDR3 is 15 amino acids. V was pared by 0 bases and J by 7 bases, with 12 bases between. CDR1 is LGHDT and CDR2 is YNNKEL in the germline V gene (reference sequence).

A word on this clone: Within the sample, other DNA sequences also encode this same CDR3. V usage is TRBV5-1 and J usage is TRBJ1-3; D possibly corresponds to TRBD1 (5 bases). V lost 0 bases to trimming and J lost 4 bases, with 8 bases between them. CDR3 length equals 14 residues. Germline lookup yields CDR1 SGHRS and CDR2 YFSETQ. CDR3 amino acids: CASSLAGSGNTIYF. The CDR3 nucleotides read TGCGCCAGCAGCTTGGCAGGGTCAGGAAACACCATATATTTT. Variable domain in full (rest from reference TRBV5-1 and TRBJ1-3): KAGVTQTPRYLIKTRGQQVTLSCSPISGHRSVSWYQQTPGQGLQFLFEYFSETQRNKGNFPGRFSGRQFSNSRSEMNVSTLELGDSALYLCASSLAGSGNTIYFGEGSWLTVV.

This clone is a singleton in its sample. The gene calls are TRBV2 and TRBJ2-2; D might be TRBD2 (5 bases). The germline V gene encodes CDR1 SNHLY and CDR2 FYNNEI. This CDR3 has 13 residues. V was shortened by 7 bases and J by 7 bases, with 13 bases between the two germline ends. CDR3 residues: CASIREVGGELFF. The DNA of the CDR3 is TGTGCCAGCATCCGGGAAGTCGGCGGGGAGCTGTTTTTT.

V usage is TRBV27 and J usage is TRBJ1-2; the match to TRBD1 covers 9 bases. With V trimmed by 7 bases and J by 6 bases, 12 bases remained unmatched. The CDR3 is 15 amino acids. Germline loops: CDR1 MNHEY, CDR2 SMNVEV (reference sequence). CDR3 coding DNA: TGTGCCAGCACCTCCGGGGACAGGGAGCACCATGGCTACACCTTC. The encoded protein is CASTSGDREHHGYTF.

The V gene is TRBV3-1 (or the pseudogene TRBV3-2), the J gene TRBJ1-3; D remains unclear. Trimming cost V 0 bases and J 0 bases, with 12 bases left between them. There are 17 residues in the CDR3. CDR1 LGHDT and CDR2 YNNKEL come from the germline V gene (reference sequence). Here the CDR3 reads CASSQERSGYSGNTIYF. CDR3 sequence (DNA): TGTGCCAGCAGCCAAGAGCGCAGCGGGTACTCTGGAAACACCATATATTTT.

The V call is TRBV18, the J call TRBJ1-2, with D unclear. The CDR3 contains 15 residues. Trimming removed 0 bases from V and 2 bases from J, with 10 bases in between. Germline V gene sequence: CDR1 KGHSH, CDR2 LQKENI. Here the CDR3 reads CASSPPSHGNYGYTF. For the CDR3, the DNA is TGTGCCAGCTCACCACCATCACACGGGAACTATGGCTACACCTTC.

The chain's CDR3 is CASSLGVAGGPETQYF. The DNA of the CDR3 is TGTGCCAGCAGCTTAGGGGTAGCGGGGGGCCCCGAGACCCAGTACTTC. The rearrangement uses TRBV11-3 and TRBJ2-5; TRBD2 matches 10 bases. The CDR3 totals 16 residues. CDR1 and CDR2 from the germline V gene are SGHNT and YENEEA. V dropped 1 base and J dropped 5; count of bases not matched to a gene: 7.

This clone has more than one count but fewer than ten. The rearrangement links TRBV30 to TRBJ1-1; the D gene is possibly TRBD1 (6 bases). V shed 0 bases and J shed 7 bases, with 9 bases lying between them. The CDR3 runs to 12 residues. CDR1 GTSNPN and CDR2 SVGIG come from the germline V gene (reference sequence). The CDR3 spells CAWSVDRYEAFF. The CDR3 DNA follows: TGTGCCTGGAGTGTAGACAGGTATGAAGCTTTCTTT.

The rearrangement links TRBV28 to TRBJ2-5, with 15 bases fitting TRBD2. The CDR3 runs 17 residues. Germline-derived CDR1 and CDR2 are MDHEN and SYDVKM. J gave up 0 bases and V 5 bases, and 4 bases lay outside the gene matches. CDR3 sequence (DNA): TGTGCCAGCAGTACCGGGACTAGCGGGAGGTACCAAGAGACCCAGTACTTC. Protein sequence: CASSTGTSGRYQETQYF.

This rearrangement joins TRBV5-5 to TRBJ1-2; 9 bases are a match to TRBD1. The trim removed 4 bases at V and 8 bases at J, leaving 6 bases unmatched. Per the germline V gene, CDR1 is SGHKS and CDR2 is YYEKEE (reference sequence). CDR3 length equals 13 residues. The DNA of the CDR3 is TGTGCCAGCAGCCACTGGACAGGGGAAGGCTACACCTTC. Protein: CASSHWTGEGYTF.

The chain joins TRBV7-2 to TRBJ1-2; the D gene is possibly TRBD1 (6 bases). The germline CDR1 and CDR2 sequences are SGHTA and FQGNSA. V lost 6 bases to trimming and J lost 8 bases, with 25 bases between them. This CDR3 comprises 16 residues. CDR3 sequence reads: CASSPRPGQLGRGYTF. CDR3 nucleotide sequence: TGTGCCAGCAGTCCTCGTCCCGGACAGTTGGGGAGAGGCTACACCTTC.

This rearrangement joins TRBV15 to TRBJ2-5; TRBD2 matches 8 bases. The CDR3 is 16 residues long. The V gene's germline CDR1 is LNHNV and CDR2 YYDKDF (reference sequence). J gave up 5 bases and V 6 bases, and 14 bases lay outside the gene matches. CDR3 sequence: CATSTDVWGLGETQYF. DNA of the CDR3: TGTGCCACCAGTACGGACGTATGGGGACTAGGGGAGACCCAGTACTTC.

The chain joins TRBV25-1 to TRBJ2-7; D is uncertain. In germline, CDR1 is MGHDK, CDR2 SYGVNS. The length of the CDR3 is 11 residues. V lost 6 bases to trimming and J lost 5 bases, with 8 bases between them. The CDR3 loop reads CASSVSNEQYF. CDR3 DNA: TGTGCCAGCAGCGTCTCTAACGAGCAGTACTTC.

V gene TRBV7-9 combines with J gene TRBJ2-1; D gene ambiguous. In germline, CDR1 is SEHNR, CDR2 FQNEAQ (reference sequence). There are 11 residues in the CDR3. V was clipped by 3 bases and J by 6 bases, with 3 bases between them. The CDR3, as DNA: TGTGCCAGCAGCTTCGGCAATGAGCAGTTCTTC. Its translation is CASSFGNEQFF. Using reference TRBV7-9 and TRBJ2-1 for the parts outside the CDR3, the full variable domain is DTGVSQNPRHKITKRGQNVTFRCDPISEHNRLYWYRQTLGQGPEFLTYFQNEAQLEKSRLLSDRFSAERPKGSFSTLEIQRTEQGDSAMYLCASSFGNEQFFGPGTRLTVL.

V and J are TRBV29-1 and TRBJ2-5; D call uncertain. Trimming shortened V by 3 bases and J by 2 bases, and 13 bases separated the two germline ends. Germline V gives CDR1 SQVTM, CDR2 ANQGSEA. There are 14 residues in the CDR3. CDR3 sequence (DNA): TGCAGCGTTGATGTAGCCGGTCGACAAGAGACCCAGTACTTC. Protein sequence: CSVDVAGRQETQYF.

Remarks on this clone: The same CDR3 also results from other DNA sequences found in this sample. The chain joins TRBV28 to TRBJ2-2; D gene unclear. Germline V CDR1 and CDR2: MDHEN, SYDVKM. V lost 3 bases to trimming and J lost 6 bases, with 5 bases between them. This CDR3 region has 12 residues. The CDR3 region is CASSLSAGELFF. The CDR3, as DNA: TGTGCCAGCAGTTTGTCTGCCGGGGAGCTGTTTTTT.

The chain carries TRBV6-1 and TRBJ1-5; unclear D gene. The CDR3 loop spans 14 amino acids. Deletions cut 3 bases from V and 6 bases from J, with 12 bases between. Germline assignment: CDR1 MNHNS and CDR2 SASEGT. Here the CDR3 reads CASSDLTGSQPQHF. CDR3 bases: TGTGCCAGCAGTGATCTCACGGGGAGTCAGCCCCAGCATTTT.

The CDR3: CASSPVIGDRGRGTEAFF. CDR3 coding DNA: TGTGCCAGCAGTCCCGTCATCGGAGATAGGGGGCGCGGCACTGAAGCTTTCTTT. This chain links TRBV27 with TRBJ1-1; TRBD1 aligns across 7 bases. The CDR3 has 18 amino acids. Germline loops: CDR1 MNHEY, CDR2 SMNVEV (reference sequence). Unmatched junction bases numbered 19, after V lost 5 bases and J lost 4 bases.

V gene TRBV9 combines with J gene TRBJ2-7; the match to TRBD1 covers 10 bases. This CDR3 has 13 amino acids. V lost 4 bases, J lost 5 bases, and 3 bases stayed unmatched. Germline CDR1 and CDR2: SGDLS and YYNGEE. In DNA, the CDR3 is TGTGCCAGCAGCACGGACAGGGGGAACGAGCAGTACTTC. Translated: CASSTDRGNEQYF.

The genes are TRBV2 and TRBJ2-5; 7 bases align to TRBD1. This CDR3 spans 12 amino acids. Trimming cost V 8 bases and J 1 base; bases outside gene matches: 1. The germline CDR1 and CDR2 sequences are SNHLY and FYNNEI. The DNA of the CDR3 is TGTGCCAGCCACAGGGGCCAAGAGACCCAGTACTTC. Protein: CASHRGQETQYF.

This clone was counted only a few times. The gene calls are TRBV28 and TRBJ1-4; D remains ambiguous. Germline assignment: CDR1 MDHEN and CDR2 SYDVKM. V was shortened by 9 bases and J by 5 bases, with 19 bases between the two germline ends. The CDR3 runs 15 residues. The CDR3 region has the DNA TGTGCCAGTGGGAGTCAGCACGGAGCAAATGAAAAACTGTTTTTT. It translates to CASGSQHGANEKLFF.

This chain connects TRBV6-5 to TRBJ2-3; D remains ambiguous. The V gene's germline CDR1 is MNHEY and CDR2 SVGAGI. This CDR3 region has 16 residues. Trimming pared 2 bases from V and 0 bases from J, leaving 12 bases between. This chain's CDR3 is CASSYDPGRSTDTQYF. CDR3 bases: TGTGCCAGCAGTTACGACCCGGGTCGAAGCACAGATACGCAGTATTTT.

The rearrangement joins TRBV6-5 to TRBJ1-1, with 7 bases that match TRBD1. CDR3 length equals 16 residues. Germline CDR1 is MNHEY and CDR2 is SVGAGI. V was pared by 0 bases and J by 1 base, with 5 bases of the junction left unmatched. CDR3 region: CASSYSATGTNTEAFF. As DNA, the CDR3 is TGTGCCAGCAGTTACTCGGCGACAGGGACGAACACTGAAGCTTTCTTT.

This clone was recorded only once. J is TRBJ1-6 and V is TRBV28; 7 nucleotides agree with TRBD1. CDR3 length: 14 amino acids. Trimming took 5 bases from V and 6 from J; bases not matched to a gene: 4. Germline V gene sequence: CDR1 MDHEN, CDR2 SYDVKM. The CDR3 DNA sequence: TGTGCCAGCAGTCTGGGACAGTTTAATTCACCCCTCCACTTT. This translates into CASSLGQFNSPLHF.